These T cell receptor beta chains were read from a single sample in a study of resident and recirculating memory T cells in vitiligo. Assay used: immunoSEQ multiplex PCR; TCRdb lists only in-frame clones, some missing. The table records 70,000 to 75,000 clones, approximately 90% of them present only once. The sequencing sample was made of blood. These receptor sequences come from a male donor with vitiligo. The CDR3 runs from the conserved cysteine through the conserved F or W. The D gene is left open where the match is weak. Not every row has a clone size; where given, it reads once, few, many or a size class.

clone_size	v_call	d_call	j_call	cdr3_aa	cdr3_nt
.	TRBV6-5	TRBD1	TRBJ1-2	CASRDDRADYGYTF	TGTGCCAGCAGAGACGACAGGGCGGACTATGGCTACACCTTC
.	TRBV11-2	TRBD2	TRBJ2-5	CASSRDFFGRETQYF	TGTGCCAGCAGCAGGGACTTTTTCGGGAGGGAGACCCAGTACTTC
.	TRBV14	TRBD2	TRBJ2-3	CASSLRPGGNTDTQYF	TGTGCCAGCAGCCTAAGACCGGGGGGAAACACAGATACGCAGTATTTT
.	TRBV12-5	.	TRBJ1-1	CASGLVLDNRMNTEAFF	TGTGCTAGTGGTTTGGTACTCGACAACAGAATGAACACTGAAGCTTTCTTT
once	TRBV6-1	TRBD1	TRBJ2-4	CASSEGDRAKNIQYF	TGTGCCAGCAGTGAAGGGGACAGGGCCAAAAACATTCAGTACTTC
.	TRBV9	TRBD1	TRBJ2-5	CASSADRVAETQYF	TGTGCCAGCAGCGCAGACAGGGTGGCAGAGACCCAGTACTTC
.	TRBV5-1	TRBD1	TRBJ1-1	CASSPSGTGMNTEAFF	TGCGCCAGCTCTCCCTCTGGGACAGGCATGAACACTGAAGCTTTCTTT
once	TRBV5-4	.	TRBJ2-7	CASSLGLLNYEQYF	TGTGCCAGCAGCTTGGGACTTCTCAATTACGAGCAGTACTTC
.	TRBV7-2	TRBD2	TRBJ2-7	CASSLAPGGSSYEQYF	TGTGCCAGCAGCTTAGCCCCCGGGGGGAGCTCCTACGAGCAGTACTTC
.	TRBV2	TRBD1	TRBJ1-6	CASKLTGGNSPLHF	TGTGCCAGCAAGCTCACAGGGGGAAATTCACCCCTCCACTTT
.	TRBV27	TRBD1	TRBJ2-2	CASRGDRVDTGELFF	TGTGCCAGCAGGGGGGACAGGGTTGACACCGGGGAGCTGTTTTTT
.	TRBV7-8	.	TRBJ2-7	CASSPRASSYEQYF	TGTGCCAGCAGCCCCAGGGCCAGCTCCTACGAGCAGTACTTC
.	TRBV18	TRBD1	TRBJ1-3	CASSPAESGGPLSGNTIYF	TGTGCCAGCTCACCGGCAGAGTCAGGGGGTCCCCTCTCTGGAAACACCATATATTTT
.	TRBV6-5	TRBD2	TRBJ2-1	CASNSGLAVYNEQFF	TGTGCCAGCAATTCGGGACTAGCGGTCTACAATGAGCAGTTCTTC
once	TRBV6-6	.	TRBJ2-3	CASSGADWSTDTQYF	TGTGCCAGCAGTGGCGCTGACTGGAGCACAGATACGCAGTATTTT
.	TRBV12-5	.	TRBJ1-2	CASGLVQGQLSGYTF	TGTGCTAGTGGTTTGGTACAGGGACAATTGAGCGGCTACACCTTC
medium-sized	TRBV4-1	.	TRBJ2-7	CASSQVNLVTTEEQYF	TGCGCCAGCAGCCAAGTGAATTTAGTCACTACGGAAGAGCAGTACTTC
.	TRBV28	.	TRBJ2-6	CASSSLYSGANVLTF	TGTGCCAGCAGTTCCCTTTACTCTGGGGCCAACGTCCTGACTTTC
.	TRBV7-6	.	TRBJ2-7	CASSSRQDRASYEQYF	TGTGCCAGCAGCTCTCGACAGGATAGGGCCTCCTACGAGCAGTACTTC
.	TRBV7-9	.	TRBJ2-7	CASSLAVQGGEQYF	TGTGCCAGCAGCTTAGCGGTACAGGGCGGCGAGCAGTACTTC
.	TRBV28	.	TRBJ1-5	CASNPQFLEPQHF	TGTGCCAGCAACCCACAGTTTTTGGAGCCCCAGCATTTT
.	TRBV14	.	TRBJ2-5	CASSRNRGGTQYF	TGTGCCAGCAGCCGGAACAGGGGGGGGACCCAGTACTTC
.	TRBV28	TRBD2	TRBJ2-7	CASSPYSGLVSYEQYF	TGTGCCAGCAGTCCATACTCTGGACTAGTGTCCTACGAGCAGTACTTC
.	TRBV6-1	.	TRBJ2-3	CASSETSGGGDRDTQYF	TGTGCCAGCAGTGAAACCTCGGGAGGGGGCGATCGAGATACGCAGTATTTT